These 21 T cell receptor beta chains came from one sample sequenced in a study of T cells in Graves' hyperthyroidism and ophthalmopathy. RNA transcripts yielded amplified TCR beta CDR3 regions. The study used the HTBI primer set for a first-round RT-PCR of the TCR CDR3. TCRdb independently ran MiXCR on the multiplex PCR reads; one entry per CDR3 protein. The sample shows under 350,000 distinct CDR3 sequences, 15% to 20% of them seen only once. The sequenced sample was blood. The receptor source for this set is a woman aged 50 to 60 with Graves' hyperthyroidism.

The gene calls are TRBV19 and TRBJ1-2; 10 nucleotides match TRBD1. Germline CDR1 LNHDA, CDR2 SQIVND (reference sequence). This CDR3 comprises 13 residues. V was clipped by 8 bases and J by 4 bases; unmatched bases: 4. The CDR3 loop is CASETGGGYGYTF. The CDR3 nucleotides are TGTGCCAGTGAGACAGGGGGCGGCTATGGCTACACCTTC.

This clonotype was seen more than once but under ten times. CDR3 DNA: TGTGCCAGCAGTTCCCGGGCAGGCGGCTACACCTTC. Protein product: CASSSRAGGYTF. The V and J genes are TRBV12-3 or TRBV12-4 and TRBJ1-2; D not certain. The germline V and J ends were trimmed by 4 bases and 8 bases, with 11 bases remaining between them. CDR3 length equals 12 residues.

This clonotype has at least ten counts. This chain joins TRBV12-3 or TRBV12-4 and TRBJ2-7; 7 nucleotides line up with TRBD2. This CDR3 region has 14 residues. Trimming at V came to 5 bases and at J to 4 bases, leaving 8 bases not matched to a gene. CDR3 protein: CASSERGGSYEQYF. The CDR3 bases are TGTGCCAGCAGTGAACGTGGCGGGAGTTACGAGCAGTACTTC.

In DNA form, the CDR3 reads TGTATCCAGGAGAATCAGCCCCAGCATTTT. Residues: CIQENQPQHF. The V call is TRBV19, the J call TRBJ1-5, with D unresolved. Germline assignment: CDR1 LNHDA and CDR2 SQIVND (reference sequence). The CDR3 loop spans 10 amino acids.

This clonotype was counted a single time. One end of the junction varies from germline; a read error may be responsible. The chain couples TRBV6-2 or TRBV6-3 to TRBJ2-5, with 10 bases fitting TRBD2. This CDR3 has 15 residues. From germline, CDR1 is MNHEY and CDR2 SVGEGT. The CDR3 here is CASSYTSGDQETRYF. The CDR3 bases are TGTGCCAGCAGTTACACTAGCGGGGATCAAGAGACCCGGTACTTC.

This clonotype was counted ten times or more. The V and J genes are TRBV2 and TRBJ1-5, with D possibly being TRBD1 (5 bases). This CDR3 comprises 15 residues. With 7 bases removed from V and 1 base from J, the gap between germline ends came to 14 bases. The germline V gene encodes CDR1 SNHLY and CDR2 FYNNEI. DNA of the CDR3: TGTGCCAGCACGGACCCCAGGGTCAGCAATCAGCCCCAGCATTTT. As protein: CASTDPRVSNQPQHF.

This clonotype was seen a handful of times. The chain uses TRBV7-9 and TRBJ1-1, with no clear D. The CDR3 is 11 amino acids. The germline gives CDR1 SEHNR, CDR2 FQNEAQ (reference sequence). The V gene lost 9 bases and the J gene lost 6 bases, with 11 bases spanning the gap. Here the CDR3 DNA reads TGTGCCAGTGTCCGCGGGGCTGAAGCTTTCTTT. Its translation: CASVRGAEAFF.

The sample holds a few counts of this clonotype. This chain uses TRBV7-9 with TRBJ2-5, with a tentative D call TRBD2 (5 bases). V lost 4 bases and J lost 5, with 14 bases in between. The length of the CDR3 is 14 residues. The germline V gene encodes CDR1 SEHNR and CDR2 FQNEAQ (reference sequence). The CDR3 DNA reads as TGTGCCAGCAGCTCTTCGACATGGGAGGAGACCCAGTACTTC. Translating gives CASSSSTWEETQYF.

This clonotype was detected a few times. The J gene is TRBJ2-6, the V gene TRBV11-2, with TRBD2 identical over 7 bases. Germline CDR1 reads SGHAT; CDR2 reads FQNNGV. V was pared by 0 bases and J by 4 bases, with 9 bases of the junction left unmatched. This CDR3 is 18 amino acids long. The CDR3 DNA is TGTGCCAGCAGCTTAGACCCCGGGAGGAACTTCGGGGCCAACGTCCTGACTTTC. Its translation: CASSLDPGRNFGANVLTF.

The sample holds a few counts of this clonotype. This rearrangement joins TRBV18 to TRBJ1-1; D remains unclear. The CDR3 sequence is 14 residues long. Germline-derived CDR1 and CDR2 are KGHSH and LQKENI. The ends were cut back, 3 bases at V and 0 bases at J, with 8 bases in the middle. The DNA of the CDR3 is TGTGCCAGCTCACCTCTGACTTTGAACACTGAAGCTTTCTTT. Amino acid sequence: CASSPLTLNTEAFF.

This clonotype came up a few times. This chain joins TRBV20-1 and TRBJ1-3; D gene unclear. Germline V gene sequence: CDR1 DFQATT, CDR2 SNEGSKA (reference sequence). Trimming shortened V by 0 bases and J by 1 base, and 7 bases separated the two germline ends. This CDR3 has 14 residues. The CDR3 here is CSARDEGSGNTIYF. CDR3 sequence (DNA): TGCAGTGCTAGAGATGAGGGTTCTGGAAACACCATATATTTT.

This clonotype was counted only a few times. The rearrangement uses TRBV4-1 and TRBJ2-1, with TRBD2 as a possible D gene (7 bases). V lost 4 bases and J 10 bases, leaving 17 bases between the germline ends. CDR3 length: 14 amino acids. Germline V gene sequence: CDR1 MGHRA, CDR2 YSYEKL. The DNA of the CDR3 is TGCGCCAGCAGCCGCCCGGGGGGCCTCCGGGAGCAGTTCTTC. This sequence encodes CASSRPGGLREQFF.

The chain has TRBV11-2 and TRBJ2-4; perhaps D is TRBD1 or TRBD2 (5 bases each). The germline gives CDR1 SGHAT, CDR2 FQNNGV. This CDR3 spans 17 amino acids. The V end was cut by 5 bases, the J end by 1 base, with 18 bases between. The CDR3 region is CASSAGTTQRAKNIQYF. CDR3 DNA sequence: TGTGCCAGCAGCGCAGGGACCACTCAGAGGGCCAAAAACATTCAGTACTTC. Complete variable domain (other parts from reference TRBV11-2 and TRBJ2-4): EAGVAQSPRYKIIEKRQSVAFWCNPISGHATLYWYQQILGQGPKLLIQFQNNGVVDDSQLPKDRFSAERLKGVDSTLKIQPAKLEDSAVYLCASSAGTTQRAKNIQYFGAGTRLSVL.

This clonotype was counted at least ten times. This chain connects TRBV6-1 to TRBJ2-5; D is uncertain. Germline V gene sequence: CDR1 MNHNS, CDR2 SASEGT. The CDR3 sequence is 14 residues long. Trimming cost V 6 bases and J 1 base, with 12 bases left between them. CDR3 in DNA: TGTGCCAGCAGGGCACAATGGAGCCAAGAGACCCAGTACTTC. Translated, it gives CASRAQWSQETQYF.

This clonotype was detected only a few times. The gene calls are TRBV10-2 and TRBJ1-2; the match to TRBD1 covers 7 bases. The CDR3 length is 13 residues. V lost 6 bases and J lost 6; bases outside the gene matches: 7. Germline V CDR1 and CDR2: WSHSY, SAAADI. This CDR3 reads CASRAGGPDGYTF. The DNA for the CDR3 is TGCGCCAGCAGAGCAGGGGGACCTGATGGCTACACCTTC.

There are a few counts of this clonotype. The rearrangement joins TRBV9 to TRBJ2-3; TRBD2 aligns across 11 bases. J gave up 6 bases and V 3 bases, and 6 bases lay outside the gene matches. CDR1 and CDR2 from the germline V gene are SGDLS and YYNGEE. This CDR3 comprises 15 residues. The CDR3 spells CASSASGRSPDTQYF. CDR3 bases: TGTGCCAGCAGCGCTAGCGGGAGGTCCCCTGATACGCAGTATTTT.

The V call is TRBV28, the J call TRBJ2-7; D unresolved. The CDR3 sequence is 14 residues long. Looked up from germline, CDR1 is MDHEN and CDR2 is SYDVKM. V dropped 2 bases and J dropped 4 bases, with 12 bases sitting between them. DNA for the CDR3: TGTGCCAGCAGTTTAGTCTCGAACAGATACGAGCAGTACTTC. Translating it yields CASSLVSNRYEQYF.

This clonotype was observed many times. The chain joins TRBV6-1 to TRBJ2-1, with 11 bases aligning to TRBD2. Per the germline V gene, CDR1 is MNHNS and CDR2 is SASEGT. The V segment lost 6 bases and the J segment 5 bases; nucleotides outside the gene matches: 12. The CDR3 length is 17 residues. The CDR3 loop reads CASSHVPLAGGDNEQFF. In DNA, the CDR3 is TGTGCCAGCAGCCACGTCCCCCTAGCGGGGGGCGACAATGAGCAGTTCTTC.

The table lists this clonotype with a few counts. The junction does not match germline at one end; this may be a read error. The rearrangement uses TRBV28 and TRBJ2-7; 7 positions agree with TRBD1. CDR3 length: 14 amino acids. The V gene's germline CDR1 is MDHEN and CDR2 SYDVKM. For the CDR3, the DNA is TGTGCCAGCAATTTAACCGACAGGGTGGGAGAGCAGTACTTC. Its translation: CASNLTDRVGEQYF.

This clonotype showed up many times. The chain carries TRBV5-1 and TRBJ2-3, with D perhaps TRBD1 or TRBD2 (5 bases each). The CDR3 has 15 residues. CDR1 is SGHRS, CDR2 YFSETQ, per germline. The ends were cut back, 4 bases at V and 5 bases at J, with 17 bases in the middle. The CDR3 nucleotides are TGCGCCAGCAGCCAGGGTGACGAGGGTAGAGATACGCAGTATTTT. Amino acids: CASSQGDEGRDTQYF. The full variable domain, in which reference TRBV5-1 and TRBJ2-3 provide the parts outside the CDR3, is KAGVTQTPRYLIKTRGQQVTLSCSPISGHRSVSWYQQTPGQGLQFLFEYFSETQRNKGNFPGRFSGRQFSNSRSEMNVSTLELGDSALYLCASSQGDEGRDTQYFGPGTRLTVL.

This chain links TRBV30 with TRBJ1-2; D remains unclear. The CDR3 consists of 10 residues. With 1 base removed from V and 3 bases from J, the gap between germline ends came to 0 bases. The germline gives CDR1 GTSNPN, CDR2 SVGIG (reference sequence). The CDR3 sequence: CAWSDYGYTF. The CDR3 DNA reads as TGTGCCTGGAGTGACTATGGCTACACCTTC.